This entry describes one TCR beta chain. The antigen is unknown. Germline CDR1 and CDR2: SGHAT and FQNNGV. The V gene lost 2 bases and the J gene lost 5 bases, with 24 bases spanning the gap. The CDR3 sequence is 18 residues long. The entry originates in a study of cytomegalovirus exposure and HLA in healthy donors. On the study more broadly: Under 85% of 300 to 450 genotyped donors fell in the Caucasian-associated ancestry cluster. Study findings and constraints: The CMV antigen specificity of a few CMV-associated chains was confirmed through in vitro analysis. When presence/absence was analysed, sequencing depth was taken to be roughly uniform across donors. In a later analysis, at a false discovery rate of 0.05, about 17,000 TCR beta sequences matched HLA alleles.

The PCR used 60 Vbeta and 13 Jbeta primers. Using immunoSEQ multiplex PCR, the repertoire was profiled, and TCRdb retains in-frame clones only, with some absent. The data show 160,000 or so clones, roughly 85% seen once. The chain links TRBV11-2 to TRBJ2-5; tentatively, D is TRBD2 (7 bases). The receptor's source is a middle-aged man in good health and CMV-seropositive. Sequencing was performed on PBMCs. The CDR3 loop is CASSLFRRNEGGRETQYF. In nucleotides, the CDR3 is TGTGCCAGCAGCTTATTTAGGAGAAATGAGGGGGGGAGGGAGACCCAGTACTTC.